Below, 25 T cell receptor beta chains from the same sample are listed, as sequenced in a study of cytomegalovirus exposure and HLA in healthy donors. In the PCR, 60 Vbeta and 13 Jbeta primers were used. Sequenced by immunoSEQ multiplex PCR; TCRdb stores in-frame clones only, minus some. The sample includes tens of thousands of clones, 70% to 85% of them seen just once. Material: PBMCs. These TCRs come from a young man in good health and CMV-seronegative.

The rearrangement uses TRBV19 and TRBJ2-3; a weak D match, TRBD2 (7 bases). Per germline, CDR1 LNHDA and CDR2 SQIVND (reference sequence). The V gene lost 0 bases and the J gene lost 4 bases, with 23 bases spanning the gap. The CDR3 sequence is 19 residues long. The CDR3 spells CASSIDGGDTAVGADTQYF. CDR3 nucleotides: TGTGCCAGTAGTATAGATGGGGGGGACACCGCCGTAGGGGCAGATACGCAGTATTTT.

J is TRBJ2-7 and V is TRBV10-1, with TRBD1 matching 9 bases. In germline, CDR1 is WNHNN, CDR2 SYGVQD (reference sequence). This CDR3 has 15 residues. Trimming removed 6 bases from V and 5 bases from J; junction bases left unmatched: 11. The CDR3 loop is CASRPRDRVFHEQYF. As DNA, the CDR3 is TGCGCCAGCAGACCCCGGGACAGGGTCTTTCACGAGCAGTACTTC.

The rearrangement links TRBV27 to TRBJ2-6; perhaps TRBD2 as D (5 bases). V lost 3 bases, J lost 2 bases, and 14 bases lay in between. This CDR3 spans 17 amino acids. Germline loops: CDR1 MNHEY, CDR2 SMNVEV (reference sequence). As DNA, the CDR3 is TGTGCCAGCAGTTTCGGGCGGACTGGCCCTGGGGCCAACGTCCTGACTTTC. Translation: CASSFGRTGPGANVLTF.

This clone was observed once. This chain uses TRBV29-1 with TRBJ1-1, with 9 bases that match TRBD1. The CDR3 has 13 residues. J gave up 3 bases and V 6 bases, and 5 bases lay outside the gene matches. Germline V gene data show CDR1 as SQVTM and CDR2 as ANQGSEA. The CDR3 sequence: CSVRGQGYTEAFF. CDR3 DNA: TGCAGCGTGAGAGGACAGGGGTACACTGAAGCTTTCTTT. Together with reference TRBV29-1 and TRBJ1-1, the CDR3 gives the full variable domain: SAVISQKPSRDICQRGTSLTIQCQVDSQVTMMFWYRQQPGQSLTLIATANQGSEATYESGFVIDKFPISRPNLTFSTLTVSNMSPEDSSIYLCSVRGQGYTEAFFGQGTRLTVV.

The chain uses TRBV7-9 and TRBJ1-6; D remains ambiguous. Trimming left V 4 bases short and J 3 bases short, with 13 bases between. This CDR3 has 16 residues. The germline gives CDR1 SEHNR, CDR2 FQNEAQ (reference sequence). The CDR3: CASSSAGLIYNSPLHF. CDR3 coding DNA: TGTGCCAGCAGCTCCGCCGGTCTTATCTATAATTCACCCCTCCACTTT.

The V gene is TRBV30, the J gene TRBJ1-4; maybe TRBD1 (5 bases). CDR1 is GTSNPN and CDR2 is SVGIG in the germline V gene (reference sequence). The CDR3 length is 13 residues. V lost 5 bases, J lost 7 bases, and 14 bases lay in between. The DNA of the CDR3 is TGTGCCTGGCGCCTTGGAGGGGCTGAAAAACTGTTTTTT. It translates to CAWRLGGAEKLFF.

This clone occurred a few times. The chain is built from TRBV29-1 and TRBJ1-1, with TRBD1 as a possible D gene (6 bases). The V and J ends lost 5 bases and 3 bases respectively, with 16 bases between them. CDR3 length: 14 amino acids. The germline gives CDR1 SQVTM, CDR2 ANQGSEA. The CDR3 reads CSVPSRGMYTEAFF. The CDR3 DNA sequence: TGCAGCGTTCCTTCGAGGGGGATGTACACTGAAGCTTTCTTT.

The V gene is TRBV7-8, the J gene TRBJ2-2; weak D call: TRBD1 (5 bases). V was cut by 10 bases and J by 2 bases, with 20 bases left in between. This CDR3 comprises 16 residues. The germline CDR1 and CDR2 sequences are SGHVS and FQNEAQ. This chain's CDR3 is CATPGPQGPNTGELFF. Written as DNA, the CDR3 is TGTGCCACCCCCGGGCCGCAGGGTCCTAACACCGGGGAGCTGTTTTTT.

The CDR3 DNA follows: TGTGCCAGCAGTGCGGGGGGCCCGGCGGACGAGCAGTTCTTC. It yields the protein CASSAGGPADEQFF. The chain carries TRBV6-1 and TRBJ2-1, with a tentative D call TRBD2 (7 bases). Germline V gene lookup returns CDR1 MNHNS and CDR2 SASEGT. V lost 4 bases and J 10 bases, leaving 17 bases between the germline ends. The length of the CDR3 is 14 residues.

CDR3 DNA sequence: TGTGCCAGCAGCTTAACAGGGAGCAGGGATTCACCCCTCCACTTT. Its translation: CASSLTGSRDSPLHF. The V and J genes are TRBV7-9 and TRBJ1-6, with D tentatively TRBD1 (6 bases). Germline CDR1 reads SEHNR; CDR2 reads FQNEAQ (reference sequence). The CDR3 is made up of 15 amino acids. The V end lost 2 bases, the J end lost 8 bases, and 13 bases lay between the germline ends.

The CDR3, as DNA: TGTGCCATCAGGGAGGAGGCAGATGACTCTGGAAACACCATATATTTT. Its translation: CAIREEADDSGNTIYF. J is TRBJ1-3 and V is TRBV10-3; no definite D call. Germline lookup yields CDR1 ENHRY and CDR2 SYGVKD. Trimming took off 6 bases at V and 0 bases at J, with 15 bases between the two ends. The CDR3 contains 16 residues.

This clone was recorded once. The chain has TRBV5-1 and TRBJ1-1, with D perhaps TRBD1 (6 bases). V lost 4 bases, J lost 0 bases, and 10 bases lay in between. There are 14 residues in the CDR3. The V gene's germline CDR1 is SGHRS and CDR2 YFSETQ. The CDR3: CASSMDRLNTEAFF. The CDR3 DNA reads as TGCGCCAGCAGCATGGACAGACTGAACACTGAAGCTTTCTTT.

This chain's CDR3 is CSVTGGGGTEAFF. CDR3 nucleotides: TGCAGCGTGACAGGGGGCGGGGGCACTGAAGCTTTCTTT. V usage is TRBV29-1 and J usage is TRBJ1-1, with 10 bases aligning to TRBD1. CDR1 and CDR2 (germline): SQVTM, ANQGSEA. The CDR3 is 13 residues long. J was trimmed by 4 bases and V by 6 bases; bases with no gene match: 5.

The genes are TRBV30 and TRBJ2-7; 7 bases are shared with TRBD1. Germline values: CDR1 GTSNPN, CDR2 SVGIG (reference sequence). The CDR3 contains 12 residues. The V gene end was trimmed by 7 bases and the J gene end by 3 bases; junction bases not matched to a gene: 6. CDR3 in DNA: TGTGCCTTAATCAGACAGGGCTACGAGCAGTACTTC. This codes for CALIRQGYEQYF.

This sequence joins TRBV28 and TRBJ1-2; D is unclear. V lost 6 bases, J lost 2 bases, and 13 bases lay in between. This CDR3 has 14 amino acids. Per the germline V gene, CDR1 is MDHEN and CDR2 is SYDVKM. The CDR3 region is CASRDGTRNYGYTF. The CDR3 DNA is TGTGCCAGCAGAGATGGTACTCGCAACTATGGCTACACCTTC.

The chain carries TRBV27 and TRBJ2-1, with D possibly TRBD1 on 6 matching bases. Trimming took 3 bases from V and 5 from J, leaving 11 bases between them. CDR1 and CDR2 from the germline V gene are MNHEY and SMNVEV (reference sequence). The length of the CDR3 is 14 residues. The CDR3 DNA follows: TGTGCCAGCAGTTTGGCAGGGGCGCACAATGAGCAGTTCTTC. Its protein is CASSLAGAHNEQFF.

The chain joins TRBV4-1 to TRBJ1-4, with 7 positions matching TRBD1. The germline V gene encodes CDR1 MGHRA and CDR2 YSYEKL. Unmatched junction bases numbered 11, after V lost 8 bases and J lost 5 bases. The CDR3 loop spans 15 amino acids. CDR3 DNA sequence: TGCGCCAGCGCTCACCCGGGACAGCCAAATGAAAAACTGTTTTTT. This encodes CASAHPGQPNEKLFF.

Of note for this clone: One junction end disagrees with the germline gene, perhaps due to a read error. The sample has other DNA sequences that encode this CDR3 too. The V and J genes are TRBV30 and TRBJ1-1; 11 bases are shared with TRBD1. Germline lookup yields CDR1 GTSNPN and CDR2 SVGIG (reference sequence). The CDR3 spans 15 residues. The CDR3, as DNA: TGTGCCTGGAGCTTCGTGGGGACAGGGGGATCTGAGGCTTTCTTT. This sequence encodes CAWSFVGTGGSEAFF.

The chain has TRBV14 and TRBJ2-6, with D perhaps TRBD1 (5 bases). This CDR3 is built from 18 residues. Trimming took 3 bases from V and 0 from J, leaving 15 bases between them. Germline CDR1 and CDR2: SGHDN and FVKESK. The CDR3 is CASSHGRTLSSGANVLTF. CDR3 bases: TGTGCCAGCAGCCACGGTAGGACACTGAGCTCTGGGGCCAACGTCCTGACTTTC.

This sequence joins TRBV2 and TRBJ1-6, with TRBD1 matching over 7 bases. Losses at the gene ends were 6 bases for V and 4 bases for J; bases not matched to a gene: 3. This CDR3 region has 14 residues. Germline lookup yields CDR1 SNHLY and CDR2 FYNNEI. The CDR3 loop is CASSGDSYNSPLHF. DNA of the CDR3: TGTGCCAGCAGCGGGGACAGTTATAATTCACCCCTCCACTTT.

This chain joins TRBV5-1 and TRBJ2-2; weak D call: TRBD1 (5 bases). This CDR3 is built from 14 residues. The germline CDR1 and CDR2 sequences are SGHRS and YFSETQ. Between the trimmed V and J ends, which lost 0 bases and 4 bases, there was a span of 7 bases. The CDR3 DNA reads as TGCGCCAGCAGCTTGGATACAGGCACCGGGGAGCTGTTTTTT. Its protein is CASSLDTGTGELFF.

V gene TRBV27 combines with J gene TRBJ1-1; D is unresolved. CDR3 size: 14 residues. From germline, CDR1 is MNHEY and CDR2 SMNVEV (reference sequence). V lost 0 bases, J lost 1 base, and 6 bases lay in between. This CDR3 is CASSLSPGNTEAFF. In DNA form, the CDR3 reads TGTGCCAGCAGTTTATCTCCCGGGAACACTGAAGCTTTCTTT.

The CDR3 here is CASSLVIGTGNTGELFF. CDR3 DNA: TGCGCCAGCAGCTTGGTTATAGGGACAGGCAACACCGGGGAGCTGTTTTTT. V usage is TRBV5-1 and J usage is TRBJ2-2; 8 positions agree with TRBD1. Germline CDR1 SGHRS, CDR2 YFSETQ. V lost 0 bases and J lost 2; bases outside the gene matches: 6. CDR3 size: 17 residues.

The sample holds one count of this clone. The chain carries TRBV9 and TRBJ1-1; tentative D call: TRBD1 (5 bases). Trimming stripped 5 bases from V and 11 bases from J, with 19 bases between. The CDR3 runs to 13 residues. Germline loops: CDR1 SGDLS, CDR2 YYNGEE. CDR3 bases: TGTGCCAGCAGTGAACGCACAGGTCCGGTGGCTTTCTTT. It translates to CASSERTGPVAFF.

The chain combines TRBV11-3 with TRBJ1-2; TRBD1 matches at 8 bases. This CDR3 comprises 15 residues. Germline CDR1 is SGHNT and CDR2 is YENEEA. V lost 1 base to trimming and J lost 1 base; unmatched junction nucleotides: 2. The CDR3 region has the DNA TGTGCCAGCAGCTTAGTGACAGGGGATAACTATGGCTACACCTTC. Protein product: CASSLVTGDNYGYTF.